Described below is a single T cell receptor beta chain sequence and its context. Its antigen is currently unknown. The unexposed donors gave CD4+ T cells in about 2011-2018, prior to COVID-19. After roughly ten days of culture, CD4+ T cells were isolated. Cells permitting, SARS-CoV-2 S/N and four cold-coronavirus spikes were tested on unexposed-donor CD4+ T cells. PBMCs were plated at a few million per well in IL-2-containing medium. Fresh IL-2 medium replaced half the medium on days 3 and 7. The sample is drawn from a study of CD4 T cells in relation to SARS-CoV-2 and coronaviruses. Study-wide background: Controls used an HIV-1 Nef peptide pool or no peptide.

The CDR3 has 14 amino acids. V gave up 5 bases and J gave up 3 bases; unmatched junction bases: 3. Germline lookup yields CDR1 SEHNR and CDR2 FQNEAQ (reference sequence). TCRdb keeps only in-frame clones here, not all; method: immunoSEQ multiplex PCR. The sample consists of 25,000 or so clones, around 75% of them appearing once. V and J are TRBV7-9 and TRBJ2-2; 7 bases fit TRBD2. The TCR comes from a human donor in good health. Source material: CD4+ T cells from PBMCs, cultured in vitro. The CDR3 loop reads CASSPGRYTGELFF. In nucleotides, the CDR3 is TGTGCCAGCAGCCCCGGGAGGTACACCGGGGAGCTGTTTTTT.